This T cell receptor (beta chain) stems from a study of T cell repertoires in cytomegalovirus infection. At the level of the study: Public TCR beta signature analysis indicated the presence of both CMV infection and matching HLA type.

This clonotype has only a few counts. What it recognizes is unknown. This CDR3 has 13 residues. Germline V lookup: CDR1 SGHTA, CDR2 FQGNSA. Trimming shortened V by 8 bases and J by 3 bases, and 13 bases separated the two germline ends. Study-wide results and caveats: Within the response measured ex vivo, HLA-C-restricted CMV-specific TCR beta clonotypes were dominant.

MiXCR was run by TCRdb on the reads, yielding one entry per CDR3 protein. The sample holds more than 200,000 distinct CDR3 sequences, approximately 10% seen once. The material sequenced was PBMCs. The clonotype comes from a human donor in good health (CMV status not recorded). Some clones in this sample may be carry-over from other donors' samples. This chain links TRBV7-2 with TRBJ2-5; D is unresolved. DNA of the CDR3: TGTGCCAGCTCGAGGAACCCGAAAGAGACCCAGTACTTC. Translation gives CASSRNPKETQYF.